The rows below give T cell receptor beta chains drawn from one sample of a study of cytomegalovirus exposure and HLA in healthy donors. TCRdb's copy holds only in-frame clones and misses some; the assay was immunoSEQ multiplex PCR. This sample has some 140,000 clones, with about four fifths found just once. The sample consisted of PBMCs. The source of these receptors is a young man in good health and CMV-seronegative. Each CDR3 is given with its conserved first and last residue. The order of the fields is clone size, J gene, D gene, V gene, CDR3 DNA, CDR3 protein. D genes are given only for firm matches. Rows give clone size only sometimes, using once, few, many, or a class for an expanded clone.

. | TRBJ1-1 | . | TRBV6-5 | TGTGCCAGCAGCTCTCTTCAGCGTTCTGAAGCTTTCTTT | CASSSLQRSEAFF
. | TRBJ2-5 | . | TRBV5-1 | TGCGCCAGCAGCTTGGCAGGGTTCCAAGAGACCCAGTACTTC | CASSLAGFQETQYF
. | TRBJ1-2 | . | TRBV5-1 | TGCGCCAGCAGCCCCGGACAGCTCCCCGGGGGCTACACCTTC | CASSPGQLPGGYTF
. | TRBJ1-1 | TRBD1 | TRBV7-2 | TGTGCCAGCAGCCGTTGGGACAGGGGACGGACTGAAGCTTTCTTT | CASSRWDRGRTEAFF
. | TRBJ2-3 | TRBD1 | TRBV13 | TGTGCCGGCAGCCCGGGACAGGGCACAGATACGCAGTATTTT | CAGSPGQGTDTQYF
. | TRBJ1-4 | TRBD1 | TRBV6-5 | TGTGCCAGCAGTGTGACAGGGGGTAATGAAAAACTGTTTTTT | CASSVTGGNEKLFF
. | TRBJ1-6 | TRBD1 | TRBV10-2 | TGCGCCAGCAGTGGGTGGACAGGGGCAGATTCACCCCTCCACTTT | CASSGWTGADSPLHF
. | TRBJ1-1 | . | TRBV7-9 | TGTGCCAGCAGCCCGTCCGCGGGCCTCATGAACACTGAAGCTTTCTTT | CASSPSAGLMNTEAFF
. | TRBJ1-2 | . | TRBV29-1 | TGCAGCGTTGAAGAACACGTGAACTATGGCTACACCTTC | CSVEEHVNYGYTF
. | TRBJ2-7 | TRBD2 | TRBV19 | TGTGCCAGTAGTCTCTCGGGACTAGCAGTCTACGAGCAGTACTTC | CASSLSGLAVYEQYF
. | TRBJ2-7 | TRBD2 | TRBV15 | TGTGCCACCAGCAGGGGGACTAGCGGGGGGAAAGGCGAGCAGTACTTC | CATSRGTSGGKGEQYF
. | TRBJ2-7 | TRBD2 | TRBV27 | TGTGCCAGCAGATGGACTAGCGGCTCCTACGAGCAGTACTTC | CASRWTSGSYEQYF
few | TRBJ1-5 | TRBD1 | TRBV7-2 | TGTGCCAGCAGCACCGGACAGGTAAATCAGCCCCAGCATTTT | CASSTGQVNQPQHF
. | TRBJ1-5 | TRBD1 | TRBV2 | TGTGCCAGCAGTGAAGCGCTTGCCAGGGGGTTAAGCAATCAGCCCCAGCATTTT | CASSEALARGLSNQPQHF
few | TRBJ1-2 | TRBD1 | TRBV18 | TGTGCCAGCTCACTAGATCCTGACAGGGACGACTATGGCTACACCTTC | CASSLDPDRDDYGYTF
. | TRBJ1-1 | . | TRBV7-2 | TGTGCCAGCAGCTTTGGGCTGAACACTGAAGCTTTCTTT | CASSFGLNTEAFF
. | TRBJ1-2 | . | TRBV9 | TGTGCCAGCAGCCCATCCGGGACAACATCATATGGCTACACCTTC | CASSPSGTTSYGYTF
. | TRBJ1-3 | TRBD1 | TRBV4-1 | TGCGCCAGCAGCCTGCCGGGACAGGGTGGAAACACCATATATTTT | CASSLPGQGGNTIYF
. | TRBJ1-3 | . | TRBV29-1 | TGCAGCGTTGAATTAAAGGCAGGTGGAAACACCATATATTTT | CSVELKAGGNTIYF
few | TRBJ1-2 | . | TRBV15 | TGTGCCACCAGCAGAGACCGCTATGGCTACACCTTC | CATSRDRYGYTF
. | TRBJ1-4 | TRBD1 | TRBV19 | TGTGCCAGTAGTAGGACCGGGACAGGGCCTCAAAAACTGTTTTTT | CASSRTGTGPQKLFF
. | TRBJ1-2 | . | TRBV7-3 | TGTGCCAGCAGCTCCTCGACAGCTAGTGGCTACACCTTC | CASSSSTASGYTF
. | TRBJ2-7 | TRBD1 | TRBV7-2 | TGTGCCAGCAGCCGGGACAGGAACGGCGAGCAGTACTTC | CASSRDRNGEQYF
few | TRBJ2-7 | . | TRBV13 | TGTGCCAGCAGCCCGGACTCTACCTACGAGCAGTACTTC | CASSPDSTYEQYF
. | TRBJ1-1 | . | TRBV2 | TGTGCCAGCATCGCACAGCCGAACACTGAAGCTTTCTTT | CASIAQPNTEAFF
once | TRBJ2-3 | . | TRBV2 | TGTGCCAGCAGCGGGTTGGAGAGATCAGATACGCAGTATTTT | CASSGLERSDTQYF
few | TRBJ2-7 | TRBD1 | TRBV5-1 | TGCGCCAGCAGCCCGACAGGGGGCAGGGACGAGCAGTACTTC | CASSPTGGRDEQYF
few | TRBJ2-1 | TRBD2 | TRBV7-7 | TGTGCCAGCAGCCGGTTGGCGGGAGACAATGAGCAGTTCTTC | CASSRLAGDNEQFF
. | TRBJ2-5 | TRBD2 | TRBV25-1 | TGTGCCAGCAGTGCAGGGACTAGCGGGGGGGCTGAGACCCAGTACTTC | CASSAGTSGGAETQYF
. | TRBJ1-2 | TRBD1 | TRBV7-2 | TGTGCCAGCAGCCTAGGACAGGGGAGCTATGGCTACACCTTC | CASSLGQGSYGYTF